These T cell receptor beta chains were read from a single sample in a study of shared clonotypes between healthy human individuals. TCRdb's table, derived via immunoSEQ multiplex PCR, lists solely in-frame clones and lacks some. The sample lists around 510,000 clones, around 77% occurring once. The sequencing sample was made of PBMCs. Receptors originate from a woman between 35 and 50 years old in good health. Some clones in this sample may be carry-over from other donors' samples. Each CDR3 is given with its conserved first and last residue. A D gene is named only where the DNA matches it firmly. Expanded clones get a size class; other rows say once, few or many, or leave the size out.

v_gene	d_gene	len	abundance	j_gene	CDR3aa	CDR3nt
TRBV25-1	TRBD2	16	NA	TRBJ2-7	CASSEGAGAKWYEQYF	TGTGCCAGCAGTGAAGGAGCGGGAGCGAAGTGGTACGAGCAGTACTTC
TRBV7-2	NA	13	NA	TRBJ2-7	CASSPSGPYEQYF	TGTGCCAGCAGCCCCTCCGGTCCCTACGAGCAGTACTTC
TRBV18	TRBD1	15	NA	TRBJ1-5	CASSPGTGGNQPQHF	TGTGCCAGCTCACCCGGGACAGGGGGTAATCAGCCCCAGCATTTT
TRBV30	NA	14	NA	TRBJ1-1	CAWSFKYTNTEAFF	TGTGCCTGGAGTTTCAAGTACACTAACACTGAAGCCTTCTTT
TRBV5-1	NA	15	few	TRBJ2-3	CASGVTGLSTDTQYF	TGCGCCAGCGGCGTCACAGGGCTCAGCACAGATACGCAGTATTTT
TRBV7-2	NA	15	NA	TRBJ2-7	CASSGGASPYYEQYF	TGTGCCAGCAGCGGGGGGGCGTCCCCTTACTACGAGCAGTACTTC
TRBV29-1	NA	12	NA	TRBJ2-5	CSVETSTETQYF	TGCAGCGTTGAAACTAGTACGGAGACCCAGTACTTC
TRBV6-1	TRBD1	14	NA	TRBJ2-5	CASSEPGQGWTQYF	TGTGCCAGCAGTGAGCCGGGACAGGGGTGGACCCAGTACTTC
TRBV28	NA	14	NA	TRBJ1-1	CASFGAAESTEAFF	TGTGCCAGCTTTGGGGCCGCGGAGTCCACTGAAGCTTTCTTT
TRBV5-6	NA	15	NA	TRBJ2-5	CASSAPVGDEETQYF	TGTGCCAGCAGTGCCCCTGTAGGGGACGAGGAGACCCAGTACTTC
TRBV7-3	NA	18	NA	TRBJ2-7	CASSLRGGSNVIPYEQYF	TGTGCCAGCAGCTTAAGGGGTGGTTCCAACGTCATTCCCTACGAGCAGTACTTC
TRBV9	NA	16	many	TRBJ1-2	CASSVGSGFEGYGYTF	TGTGCCAGCAGCGTAGGATCAGGGTTCGAAGGGTATGGCTACACCTTC
TRBV5-1	TRBD2	15	NA	TRBJ2-1	CASSKTSGSYNEQFF	TGCGCCAGCAGCAAGACTAGCGGCTCCTACAATGAGCAGTTCTTC
TRBV5-1	NA	14	NA	TRBJ2-3	CASTSGTSTDTQYF	TGCGCCAGCACCAGCGGCACTAGCACAGATACGCAGTATTTT
TRBV18	NA	16	once	TRBJ2-3	CASSPPRLPSTDTQYF	TGTGCCAGCTCACCACCGCGACTACCTAGCACAGATACGCAGTATTTT
TRBV7-6	NA	14	NA	TRBJ2-5	CASSLALPVETQYF	TGTGCCAGCAGCTTAGCGCTTCCGGTAGAGACCCAGTACTTC
TRBV10-2	NA	13	NA	TRBJ1-1	CASSGGDGTEAFF	TGCGCCAGCAGTGGAGGGGACGGCACTGAAGCTTTCTTT
TRBV7-3	NA	17	NA	TRBJ2-1	CASSLMPPGGGYGEQFF	TGTGCCAGCAGCTTAATGCCGCCCGGAGGTGGTTACGGTGAGCAGTTCTTC
TRBV4-2	TRBD1	17	many	TRBJ2-1	CASSQDRDSLSYNEQFF	TGTGCCAGCAGCCAAGACCGGGACAGCCTCTCCTACAATGAGCAGTTCTTC
TRBV5-1	NA	15	NA	TRBJ2-7	CASNPGQPVGYEQYF	TGCGCCAGCAACCCCGGACAGCCTGTAGGCTACGAGCAGTACTTC
TRBV5-6	TRBD2	15	NA	TRBJ2-7	CASSRRTSGHYEQYF	TGTGCCAGCAGCCGCCGGACTAGCGGGCACTACGAGCAGTACTTC
TRBV11-2	TRBD1	15	NA	TRBJ2-7	CASSQRTGQGSEQYF	TGTGCCAGCAGCCAACGGACGGGACAGGGATCCGAGCAGTACTTC
TRBV30	TRBD1	15	NA	TRBJ1-3	CAWSAQGISGNTIYF	TGTGCCTGGAGTGCACAGGGGATCTCTGGAAACACCATATATTTT
TRBV14	NA	13	NA	TRBJ2-5	CASSQGGQETQYF	TGTGCCAGCAGCCAAGGTGGGCAAGAGACCCAGTACTTC
TRBV15	NA	14	few	TRBJ1-4	CATSRDLLDEKLFF	TGTGCCACCAGCAGAGATCTCCTAGATGAAAAACTGTTTTTT
TRBV15	NA	17	once	TRBJ1-1	CATSRDRRDKGGTEAFF	TGTGCCACCAGCAGAGATCGACGAGACAAGGGAGGGACTGAAGCTTTCTTT
TRBV18	TRBD2	16	NA	TRBJ2-1	CASSPSGTSGSIEQFF	TGTGCCAGCTCACCCTCCGGGACTAGCGGGAGCATTGAGCAGTTCTTC
TRBV19	NA	15	NA	TRBJ1-2	CASSIHLDSSYGYTF	TGTGCCAGTAGTATCCACCTGGACAGTTCCTATGGCTACACCTTC